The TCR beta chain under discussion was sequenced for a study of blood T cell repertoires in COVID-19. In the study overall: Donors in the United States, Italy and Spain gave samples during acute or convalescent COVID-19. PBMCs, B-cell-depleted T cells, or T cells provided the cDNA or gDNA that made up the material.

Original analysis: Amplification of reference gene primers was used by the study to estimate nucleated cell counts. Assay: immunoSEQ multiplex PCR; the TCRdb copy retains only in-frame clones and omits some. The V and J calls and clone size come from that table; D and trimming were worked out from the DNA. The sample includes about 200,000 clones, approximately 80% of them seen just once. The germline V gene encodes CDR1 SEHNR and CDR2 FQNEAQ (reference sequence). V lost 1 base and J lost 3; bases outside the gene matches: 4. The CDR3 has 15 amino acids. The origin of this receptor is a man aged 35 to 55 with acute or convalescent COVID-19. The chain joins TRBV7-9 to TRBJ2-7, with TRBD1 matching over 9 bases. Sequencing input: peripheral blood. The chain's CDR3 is CASSLVGTGIYEQYF. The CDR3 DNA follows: TGTGCCAGCAGCTTAGTGGGGACAGGGATCTACGAGCAGTACTTC. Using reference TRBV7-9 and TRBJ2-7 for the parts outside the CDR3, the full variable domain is DTGVSQNPRHKITKRGQNVTFRCDPISEHNRLYWYRQTLGQGPEFLTYFQNEAQLEKSRLLSDRFSAERPKGSFSTLEIQRTEQGDSAMYLCASSLVGTGIYEQYFGPGTRLTVT.